Listed here is a single T cell receptor (beta chain). TCRdb analysed the RT-PCR reads with MiXCR anew, one entry per CDR3 protein. Of fewer than 800,000 distinct CDR3 sequences listed, approximately 15% are singletons. Germline V gene lookup returns CDR1 MDHEN and CDR2 SYDVKM. J gave up 11 bases and V 7 bases, and 5 bases lay outside the gene matches. The CDR3 runs 14 residues. This chain links TRBV28 with TRBJ2-1; 16 positions match TRBD2. The TCR sequence derives from a female donor in good health, serving as a healthy control. The sequencing sample was made of memory CD4+ T cells from blood. The CDR3: CASTPGLAGGKQFF. The CDR3 region has the DNA TGTGCCAGCACACCGGGACTAGCGGGAGGGAAGCAGTTCTTC.